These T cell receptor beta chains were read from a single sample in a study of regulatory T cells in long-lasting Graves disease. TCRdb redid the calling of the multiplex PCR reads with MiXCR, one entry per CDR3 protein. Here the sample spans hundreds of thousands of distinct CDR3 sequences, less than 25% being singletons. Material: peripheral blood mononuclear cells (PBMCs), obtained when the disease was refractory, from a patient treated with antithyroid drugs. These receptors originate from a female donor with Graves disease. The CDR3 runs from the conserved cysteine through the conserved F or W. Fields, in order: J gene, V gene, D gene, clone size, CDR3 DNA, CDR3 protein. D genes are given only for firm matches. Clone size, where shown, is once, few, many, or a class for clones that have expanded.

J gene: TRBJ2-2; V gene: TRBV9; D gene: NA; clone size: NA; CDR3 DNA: TGTGCCAGCAGCGTAGGGCGCGGGGAGCTGTTTTTT; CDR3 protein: CASSVGRGELFF
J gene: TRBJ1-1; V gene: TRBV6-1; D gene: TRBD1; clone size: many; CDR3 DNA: TGTGCCAGCAGGCCCGGACAGGGGCGGGGTGAAGCTTTCTTT; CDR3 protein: CASRPGQGRGEAFF
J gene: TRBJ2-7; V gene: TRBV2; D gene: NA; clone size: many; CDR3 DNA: TGTGCCGTCCCTAGCGCTTCCTACGAGCAGTACTTC; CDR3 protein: CAVPSASYEQYF
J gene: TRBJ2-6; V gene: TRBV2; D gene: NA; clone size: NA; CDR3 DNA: TGTGCCAGCACGCTTGGTGGGGCCAACGTCCTGACTTTC; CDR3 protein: CASTLGGANVLTF
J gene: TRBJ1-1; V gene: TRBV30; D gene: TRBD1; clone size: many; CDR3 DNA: TGTGCCTGGAAGGACAGGGGCTCGAACACTGAAGCTTTCTTT; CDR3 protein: CAWKDRGSNTEAFF
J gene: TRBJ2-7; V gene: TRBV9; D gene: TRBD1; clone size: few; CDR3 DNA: TGTGCCAGCAGCGTAGTGGGGACAGGGCTGAGCGAGCAGTACTTC; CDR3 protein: CASSVVGTGLSEQYF
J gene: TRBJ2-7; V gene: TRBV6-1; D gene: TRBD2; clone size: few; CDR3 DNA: TGTGCCAGCAGGCTAGCGGGGAGAGGTTACGAGCAGTACTTC; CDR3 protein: CASRLAGRGYEQYF
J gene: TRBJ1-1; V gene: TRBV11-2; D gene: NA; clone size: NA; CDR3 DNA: TGTGCCAGCAGCCCGGGACAATTTCGGAACACTGAAGCTTTCTTT; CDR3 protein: CASSPGQFRNTEAFF
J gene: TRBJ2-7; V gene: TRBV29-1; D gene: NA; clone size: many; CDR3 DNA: TGCAGCGTTGAAGGGAGAACCTACGAGCAGTACTTC; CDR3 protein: CSVEGRTYEQYF
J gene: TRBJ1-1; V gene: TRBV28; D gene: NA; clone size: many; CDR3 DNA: TGTGCCAGCACCCGGGGCAGGACTGAAGCTTTCTTT; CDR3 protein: CASTRGRTEAFF
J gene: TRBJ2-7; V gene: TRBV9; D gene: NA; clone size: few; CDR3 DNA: TGTGCCAGCAGCCCCGGCTCTGGGGTAGTAAACGAGCAGTACTTC; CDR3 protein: CASSPGSGVVNEQYF
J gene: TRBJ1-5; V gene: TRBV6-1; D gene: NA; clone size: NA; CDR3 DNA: TGTGCCAGCAGTCCTCCAGGTCCCCAGCATTTT; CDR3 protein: CASSPPGPQHF
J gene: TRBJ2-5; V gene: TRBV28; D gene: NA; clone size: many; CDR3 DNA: TGTGCCAGCGATCAGGCGGACGGCCAAGAGACCCAGTACTTC; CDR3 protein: CASDQADGQETQYF
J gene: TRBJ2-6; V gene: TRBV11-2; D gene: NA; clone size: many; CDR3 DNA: TGTGCCAGCCGAGGTCTATCTGGGGCCAACGTCCTGACTTTC; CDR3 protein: CASRGLSGANVLTF
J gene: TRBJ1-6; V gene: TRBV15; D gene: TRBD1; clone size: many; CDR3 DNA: TGTGCCACCAGTAGGGACAGAATCACTCCCCTCCACTTT; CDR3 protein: CATSRDRITPLHF
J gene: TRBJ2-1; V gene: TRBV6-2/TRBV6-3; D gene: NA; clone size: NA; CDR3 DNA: TGTGCCAGCAGTGAACTCGGAAGCTCCTACAATGAGCAGTTCTTC; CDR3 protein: CASSELGSSYNEQFF
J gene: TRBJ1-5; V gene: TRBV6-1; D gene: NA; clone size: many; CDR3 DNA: TGTGCCAGCTGCCGGGTGAAAAGCAATCAGCCCCAGCATTTT; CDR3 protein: CASCRVKSNQPQHF
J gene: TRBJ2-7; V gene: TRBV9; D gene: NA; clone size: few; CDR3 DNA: TGTGCCAGCAGCGTAGCTATTGGGGAGCGCATCTACGAGCAGTACTTC; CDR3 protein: CASSVAIGERIYEQYF
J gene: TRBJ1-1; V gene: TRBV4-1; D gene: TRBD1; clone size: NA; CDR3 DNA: TGCGCCAGCCAGGGGGCGGTGAACACTGAAGCTTTCTTT; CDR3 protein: CASQGAVNTEAFF
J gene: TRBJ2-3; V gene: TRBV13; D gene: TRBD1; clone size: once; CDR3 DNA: TGTGCCAGCAGCTTAGGCGGGGTGGGGCAGGGGGCCCTGGAGGAGAGCGCAGATACGCAGTATTTT; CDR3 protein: CASSLGGVGQGALEESADTQYF
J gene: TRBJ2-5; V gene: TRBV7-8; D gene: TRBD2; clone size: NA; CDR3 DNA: TGTGCCAGCAGCCCAGGACTAGCGGGAGAAATGATTGGAGAGACCCAGTACTTC; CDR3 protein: CASSPGLAGEMIGETQYF
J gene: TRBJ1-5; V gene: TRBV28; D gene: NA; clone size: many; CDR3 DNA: TGTGCCAGCAGTTTACAAGGAGTAAGCAATCAGCCCCAGCATTTT; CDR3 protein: CASSLQGVSNQPQHF
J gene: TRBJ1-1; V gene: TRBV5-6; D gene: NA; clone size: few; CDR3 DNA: TGTGCCAGCAGCTTGGTGGGGTTGTGGACTGAAGCTTTCTTT; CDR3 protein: CASSLVGLWTEAFF
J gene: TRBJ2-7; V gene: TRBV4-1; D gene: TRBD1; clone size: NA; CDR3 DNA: TGCGCCAGCAGCCTATCGACAGGGGACCGCTACGAGCAGTACTTC; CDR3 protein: CASSLSTGDRYEQYF
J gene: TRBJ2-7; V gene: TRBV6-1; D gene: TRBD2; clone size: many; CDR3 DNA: TGTGCCAGCACCATTCGGGGTAGCGGGATGCCCTCCTACGAGCAGTACTTC; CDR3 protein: CASTIRGSGMPSYEQYF
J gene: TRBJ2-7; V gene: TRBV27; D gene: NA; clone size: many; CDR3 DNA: TGTGCCAGCAGCGTCATACATGGCTACGAGCAGTACTTC; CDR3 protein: CASSVIHGYEQYF
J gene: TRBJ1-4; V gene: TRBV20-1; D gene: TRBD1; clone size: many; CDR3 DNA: TGCAGTGCTGAGGGGACAGGGAAGGATGAAAAACTGTTTTTT; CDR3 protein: CSAEGTGKDEKLFF
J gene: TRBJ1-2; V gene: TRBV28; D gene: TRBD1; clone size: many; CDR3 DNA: TGTGCCAGCAGGACCGGGACAGGGGGCGGATATGGCTACACCTTC; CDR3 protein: CASRTGTGGGYGYTF
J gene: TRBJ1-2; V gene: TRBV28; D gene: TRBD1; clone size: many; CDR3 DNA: TGTGCCAGCAGACCCTCACTCCGGGACAGAAACTATGGCTACACCTTC; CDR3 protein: CASRPSLRDRNYGYTF
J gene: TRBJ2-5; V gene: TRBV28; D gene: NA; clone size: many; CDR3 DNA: TGTGCCAGCAGCCCAGGGTCGGACCAAGAGACCCAGTACTTC; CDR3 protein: CASSPGSDQETQYF
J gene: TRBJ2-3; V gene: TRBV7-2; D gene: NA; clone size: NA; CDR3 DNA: TGTGCCAGCAGCGCAGGCGATCTACCTCCCCACCTTCCGCAGTATTTT; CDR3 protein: CASSAGDLPPHLPQYF
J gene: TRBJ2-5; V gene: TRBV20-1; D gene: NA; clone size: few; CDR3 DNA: TGCAGTGCTAGTAGCAGGGGTAGGGGCCAAGAGACCCAGTACTTC; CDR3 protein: CSASSRGRGQETQYF
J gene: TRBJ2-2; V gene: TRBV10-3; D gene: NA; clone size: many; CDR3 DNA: TGTGCCACCCTAGCTAGGGCTATCGGGGAGCTGTTTTTT; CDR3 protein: CATLARAIGELFF
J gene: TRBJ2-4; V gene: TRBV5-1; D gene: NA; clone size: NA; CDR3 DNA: TGCGCCAGCAGCTTGGCCCCTTCTAACATTCAGTACTTC; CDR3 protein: CASSLAPSNIQYF
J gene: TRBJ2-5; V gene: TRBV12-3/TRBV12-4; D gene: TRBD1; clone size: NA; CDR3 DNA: TGTGCCAGCAGATCGGGGACAGGCCAAGAGACCCAGTACTTC; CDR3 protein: CASRSGTGQETQYF
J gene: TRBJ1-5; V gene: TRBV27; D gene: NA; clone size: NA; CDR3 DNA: TGTGCCAGCACTATAAGGTCTGGTAGCAATCAGCCCCAGCATTTT; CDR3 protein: CASTIRSGSNQPQHF
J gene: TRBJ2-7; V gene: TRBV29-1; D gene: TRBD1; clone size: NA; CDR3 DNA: TGCAGCGCCCAGGGGGCCTACTCCTACGAGCAGTACTTC; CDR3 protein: CSAQGAYSYEQYF
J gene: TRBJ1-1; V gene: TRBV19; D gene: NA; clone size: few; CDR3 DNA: TGTGCCAGTAGTATCCTCGGGGCTAACACTGAAGCTTTCTTT; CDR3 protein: CASSILGANTEAFF
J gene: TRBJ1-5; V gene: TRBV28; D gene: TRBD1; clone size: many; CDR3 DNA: TGTGCCAGCAGTTTCACAGGGGGGGCGAATCAGCCCCAGCATTTT; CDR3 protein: CASSFTGGANQPQHF
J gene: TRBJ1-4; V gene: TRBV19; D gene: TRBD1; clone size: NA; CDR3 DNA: TGTGCCAGCAGACAGGGCGGGAGCCGTAATGAAAAACTGTTTTTT; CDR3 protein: CASRQGGSRNEKLFF
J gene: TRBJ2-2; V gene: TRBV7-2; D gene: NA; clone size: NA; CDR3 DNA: TGTGCCAGCAGCGTCGCCAGGGCGAACACCGGGGAGCTGTTTTTT; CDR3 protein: CASSVARANTGELFF
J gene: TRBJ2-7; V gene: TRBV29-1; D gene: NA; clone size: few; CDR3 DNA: TGCAGCGTTGAACCCTTAGAGCCATACGAGCAGTACTTC; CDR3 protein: CSVEPLEPYEQYF
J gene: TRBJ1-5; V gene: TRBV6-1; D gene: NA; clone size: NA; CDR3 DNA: TGTGCCAGCAGTCTCCAGGGGCCGCGAGGTCAGCCCCAGCATTTT; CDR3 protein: CASSLQGPRGQPQHF
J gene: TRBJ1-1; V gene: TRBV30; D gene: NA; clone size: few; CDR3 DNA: TGTGCCTGGAGTGTACAGATGAACACTGAAGCTTTCTTT; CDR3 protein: CAWSVQMNTEAFF
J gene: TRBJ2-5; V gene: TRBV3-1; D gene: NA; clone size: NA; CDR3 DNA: TGTGCCAGCAGCCAAGTCGGGCTAGAAGAGACCCAGTACTTC; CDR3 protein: CASSQVGLEETQYF